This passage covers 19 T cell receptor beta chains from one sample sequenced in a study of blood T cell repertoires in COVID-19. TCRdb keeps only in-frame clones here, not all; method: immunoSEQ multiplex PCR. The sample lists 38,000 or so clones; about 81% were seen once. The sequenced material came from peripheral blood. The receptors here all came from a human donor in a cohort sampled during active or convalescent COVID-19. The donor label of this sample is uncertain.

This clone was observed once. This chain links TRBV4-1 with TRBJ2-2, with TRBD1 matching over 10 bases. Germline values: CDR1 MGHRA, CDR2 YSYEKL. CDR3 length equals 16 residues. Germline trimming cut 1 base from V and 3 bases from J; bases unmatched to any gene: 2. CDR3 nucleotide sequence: TGCGCCAGCAGCCAAGGGACAGGGGGTTACACCGGGGAGCTGTTTTTT. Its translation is CASSQGTGGYTGELFF.

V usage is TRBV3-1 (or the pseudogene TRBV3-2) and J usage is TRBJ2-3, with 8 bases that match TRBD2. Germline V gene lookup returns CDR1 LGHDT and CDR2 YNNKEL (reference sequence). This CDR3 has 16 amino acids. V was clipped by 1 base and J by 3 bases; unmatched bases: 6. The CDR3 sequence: CASSQVQGLGTDTQYF. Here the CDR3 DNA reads TGTGCCAGCAGCCAAGTCCAGGGACTAGGGACAGATACGCAGTATTTT.

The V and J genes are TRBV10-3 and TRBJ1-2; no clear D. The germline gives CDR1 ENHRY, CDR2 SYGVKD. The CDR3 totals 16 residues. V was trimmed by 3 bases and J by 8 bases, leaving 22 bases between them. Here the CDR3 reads CAISDTSSFVAVGYTF. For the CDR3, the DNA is TGTGCCATCAGTGACACCTCCAGTTTCGTGGCGGTAGGCTACACCTTC.

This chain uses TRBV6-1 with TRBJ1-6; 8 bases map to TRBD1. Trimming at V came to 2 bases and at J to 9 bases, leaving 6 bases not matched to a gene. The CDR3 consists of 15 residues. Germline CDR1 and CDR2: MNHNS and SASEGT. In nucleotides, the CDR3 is TGTGCCAGCAGTGAAAGGACAGGGATAGGTTCACCCCTCCACTTT. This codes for CASSERTGIGSPLHF.

CDR3 region: CASSRQTGSNQPQHF. As DNA, the CDR3 is TGCGCCAGCAGCCGACAGACAGGGAGCAATCAGCCCCAGCATTTT. This sequence joins TRBV4-1 and TRBJ1-5; TRBD1 agrees at 7 bases. CDR1 is MGHRA and CDR2 is YSYEKL in the germline V gene. V was clipped by 4 bases and J by 1 base; unmatched bases: 4. This CDR3 is 15 amino acids long.

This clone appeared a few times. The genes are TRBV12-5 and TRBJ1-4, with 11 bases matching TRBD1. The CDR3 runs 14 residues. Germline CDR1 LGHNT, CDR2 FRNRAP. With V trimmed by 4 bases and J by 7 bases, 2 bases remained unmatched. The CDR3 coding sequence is TGTGCTAGTGGTTCTGGGACAGGGGGTGAAAAACTGTTTTTT. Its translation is CASGSGTGGEKLFF.

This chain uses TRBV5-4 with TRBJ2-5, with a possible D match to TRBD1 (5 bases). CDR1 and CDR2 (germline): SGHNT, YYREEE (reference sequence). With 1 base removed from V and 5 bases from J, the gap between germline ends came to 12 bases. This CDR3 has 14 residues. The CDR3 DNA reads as TGTGCCAGCAGCTTGAATCTGGGGCAGGAGACCCAGTACTTC. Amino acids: CASSLNLGQETQYF. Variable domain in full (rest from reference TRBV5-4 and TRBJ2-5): ETGVTQSPTHLIKTRGQQVTLRCSSQSGHNTVSWYQQALGQGPQFIFQYYREEENGRGNFPPRFSGLQFPNYSSELNVNALELDDSALYLCASSLNLGQETQYFGPGTRLLVL.

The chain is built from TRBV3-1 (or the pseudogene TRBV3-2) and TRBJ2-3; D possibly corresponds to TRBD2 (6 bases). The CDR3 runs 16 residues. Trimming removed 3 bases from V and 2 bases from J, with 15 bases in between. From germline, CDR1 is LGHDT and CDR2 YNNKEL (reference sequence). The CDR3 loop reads CASSHLRGSTTDTQYF. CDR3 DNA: TGTGCCAGCAGCCACCTCCGGGGGTCTACCACAGATACGCAGTATTTT.

The CDR3 DNA reads as TGTGCCAGCAGTCAACCGGGACAGGGTTTGCATGAGCAGTTCTTC. Translated, it gives CASSQPGQGLHEQFF. This chain joins TRBV6-6 and TRBJ2-1; 9 positions agree with TRBD1. The ends lost 5 bases at V and 8 bases at J; junction bases unmatched: 10. Per the germline V gene, CDR1 is MNHNY and CDR2 is SVGAGI (reference sequence). This CDR3 comprises 15 residues.

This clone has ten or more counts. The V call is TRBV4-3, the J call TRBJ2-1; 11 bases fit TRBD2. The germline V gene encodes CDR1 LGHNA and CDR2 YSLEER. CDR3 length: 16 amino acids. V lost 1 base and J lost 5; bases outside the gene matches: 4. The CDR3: CASSQGLAGPNNEQFF. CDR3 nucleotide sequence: TGCGCCAGCAGCCAAGGACTAGCGGGACCTAACAATGAGCAGTTCTTC.

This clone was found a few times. The CDR3: CASSLSTEFEAFF. The CDR3 DNA reads as TGTGCCAGCAGTTTATCCACAGAGTTTGAAGCTTTCTTT. The chain links TRBV27 to TRBJ1-1; no clear D gene. This CDR3 spans 13 amino acids. The V and J ends lost 0 bases and 7 bases respectively, with 9 bases between them. The V gene's germline CDR1 is MNHEY and CDR2 SMNVEV (reference sequence).

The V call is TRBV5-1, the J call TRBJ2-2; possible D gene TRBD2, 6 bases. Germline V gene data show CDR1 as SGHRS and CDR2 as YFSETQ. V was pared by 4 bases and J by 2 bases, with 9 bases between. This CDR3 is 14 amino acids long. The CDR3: CASSIGLNTGELFF. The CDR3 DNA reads TGCGCCAGCAGCATAGGACTAAACACCGGGGAGCTGTTTTTT.

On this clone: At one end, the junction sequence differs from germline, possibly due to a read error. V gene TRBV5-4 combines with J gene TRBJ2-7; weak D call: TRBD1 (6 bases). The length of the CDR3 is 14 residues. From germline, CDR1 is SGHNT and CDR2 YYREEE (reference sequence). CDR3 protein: CASSLDSLTDEQYF. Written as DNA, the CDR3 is TGTGCCAGCAGTTTGGACAGCCTTACCGACGAGCAGTACTTC.

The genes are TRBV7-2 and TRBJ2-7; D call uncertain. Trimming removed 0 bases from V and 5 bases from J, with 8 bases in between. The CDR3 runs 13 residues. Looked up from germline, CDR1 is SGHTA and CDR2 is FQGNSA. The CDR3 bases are TGTGCCAGCAGCTTAGCTCCCCTAGACGAGCAGTACTTC. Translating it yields CASSLAPLDEQYF.

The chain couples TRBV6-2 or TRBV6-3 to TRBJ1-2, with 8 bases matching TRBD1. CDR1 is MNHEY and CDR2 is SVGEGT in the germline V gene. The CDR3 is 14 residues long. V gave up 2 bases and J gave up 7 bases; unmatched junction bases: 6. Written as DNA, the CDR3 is TGTGCCAGCAGTTACGGCCCAACAGGGGGTGGCTACACCTTC. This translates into CASSYGPTGGGYTF.

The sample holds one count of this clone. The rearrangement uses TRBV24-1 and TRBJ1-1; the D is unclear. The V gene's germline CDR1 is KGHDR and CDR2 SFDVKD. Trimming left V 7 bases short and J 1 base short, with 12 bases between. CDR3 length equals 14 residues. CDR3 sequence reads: CATRGTDWNTEAFF. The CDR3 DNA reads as TGTGCCACCAGGGGAACGGACTGGAACACTGAAGCTTTCTTT.

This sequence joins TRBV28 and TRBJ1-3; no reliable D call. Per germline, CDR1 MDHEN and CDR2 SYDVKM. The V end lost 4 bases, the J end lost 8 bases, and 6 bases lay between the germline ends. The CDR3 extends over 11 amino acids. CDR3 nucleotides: TGTGCCAGCAGTTCCCCGGACACCATATATTTT. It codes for CASSSPDTIYF.

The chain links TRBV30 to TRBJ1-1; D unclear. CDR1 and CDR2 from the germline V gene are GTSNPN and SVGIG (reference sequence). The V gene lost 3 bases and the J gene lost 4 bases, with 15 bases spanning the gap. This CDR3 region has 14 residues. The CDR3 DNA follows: TGTGCCTGGAGCCCCCCCGGACTCCTCACTGAAGCTTTCTTT. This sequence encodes CAWSPPGLLTEAFF.

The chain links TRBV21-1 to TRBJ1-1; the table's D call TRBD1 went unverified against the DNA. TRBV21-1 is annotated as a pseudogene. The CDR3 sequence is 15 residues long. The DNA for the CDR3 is TGTGCCAGCAGCAAAGCGTACAAGGTGGGGCCTGAAGCTTTCTTT. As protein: CASSKAYKVGPEAFF.